A single sample is the source of the 32 T cell receptor beta chains below, sequenced in a study of neurological immune-mediated disorders. In TCRdb, the 5' RACE reads were re-called with MiXCR into one record per CDR3 protein. The table shows 45,000 to 55,000 distinct CDR3 sequences, with about 5% occurring only once. Material for sequencing was CD4+ T cells from blood. The receptors shown here come from a woman under 30 with multiple sclerosis.

In its sample, this clonotype was seen many times. The chain joins TRBV28 to TRBJ1-6, with a possible D match to TRBD1 (5 bases). Trimming cost V 5 bases and J 8 bases, with 22 bases left between them. Germline V gene lookup returns CDR1 MDHEN and CDR2 SYDVKM. The CDR3 extends over 17 amino acids. In nucleotides, the CDR3 is TGTGCCAGCAGTCCCGACGGGTCAGCCTGGGGCCATTCACCCCTCCACTTT. It specifies CASSPDGSAWGHSPLHF.

This clonotype appeared many times. The CDR3: CASSLETGDTEAFF. DNA for the CDR3: TGCGCCAGCAGCTTGGAAACAGGGGACACTGAAGCTTTCTTT. This chain joins TRBV5-1 and TRBJ1-1, with 7 bases aligning to TRBD1. From germline, CDR1 is SGHRS and CDR2 YFSETQ. This CDR3 contains 14 residues. J gave up 3 bases and V 0 bases, and 2 bases lay outside the gene matches. Based on the CDR3 plus reference TRBV5-1 and TRBJ1-1, the full variable domain is KAGVTQTPRYLIKTRGQQVTLSCSPISGHRSVSWYQQTPGQGLQFLFEYFSETQRNKGNFPGRFSGRQFSNSRSEMNVSTLELGDSALYLCASSLETGDTEAFFGQGTRLTVV.

The table lists this clonotype with many counts. The rearrangement joins TRBV28 to TRBJ2-1, with unresolved D. Trimming took 3 bases from V and 9 from J, leaving 6 bases between them. The CDR3 extends over 11 amino acids. Per germline, CDR1 MDHEN and CDR2 SYDVKM. CDR3 nucleotides: TGTGCCAGCAGTTTCGAGACTGAGCAGTTCTTC. Translation gives CASSFETEQFF.

This clonotype was picked up many times. V is TRBV20-1 and J is TRBJ2-1; D unclear. The V end was cut by 3 bases, the J end by 7 bases, with 13 bases between. The CDR3 has 13 amino acids. CDR1 DFQATT and CDR2 SNEGSKA come from the germline V gene (reference sequence). This CDR3 is CSASWAPMNEQFF. The CDR3 nucleotides are TGCAGTGCTAGTTGGGCGCCCATGAATGAGCAGTTCTTC.

This clonotype was detected ten times or more. The rearrangement links TRBV11-2 to TRBJ1-2; a possible D gene is TRBD1 (5 bases). Germline CDR1 SGHAT, CDR2 FQNNGV. This CDR3 is built from 14 residues. The V gene lost 5 bases and the J gene lost 4 bases, with 14 bases spanning the gap. CDR3 in DNA: TGTGCCAGCAGCCCCCGACAGATTATCTATGGCTACACCTTC. Amino acid sequence: CASSPRQIIYGYTF.

This clonotype was recorded many times. The chain couples TRBV7-6 to TRBJ1-1; no clear D. V gave up 1 base and J gave up 1 base, with 10 bases separating them. Germline CDR1 and CDR2: SGHVS and FNYEAQ. The CDR3 is 15 amino acids. The CDR3 region has the DNA TGTGCCAGCAGCTTAGGTAATACGAGGAACACTGAAGCTTTCTTT. It translates to CASSLGNTRNTEAFF.

This clonotype was seen ten or more times. The gene calls are TRBV6-1 and TRBJ1-2; 8 positions agree with TRBD1. CDR3 length: 14 residues. Germline values: CDR1 MNHNS, CDR2 SASEGT. V dropped 5 bases and J dropped 4; count of bases not matched to a gene: 6. CDR3 region: CASSQQGAVYGYTF. In DNA form, the CDR3 reads TGTGCCAGCAGTCAGCAGGGGGCCGTCTATGGCTACACCTTC.

This clonotype was detected ten times or more. The chain combines TRBV28 with TRBJ1-5; D remains unclear. The V end was cut by 6 bases, the J end by 4 bases, with 7 bases between. The CDR3 has 12 residues. Germline CDR1 reads MDHEN; CDR2 reads SYDVKM. The CDR3 DNA sequence: TGTGCCAGCAGCCCTACAAATCAGCCCCAGCATTTT. Encoded protein: CASSPTNQPQHF.

This clonotype appeared many times. This sequence joins TRBV12-3 or TRBV12-4 and TRBJ1-4; D unclear. Trimming took 6 bases from V and 8 from J, leaving 13 bases between them. The CDR3 totals 13 residues. The CDR3 nucleotides are TGTGCCAGCAGCTGGAATCCGGGCGAAAAACTGTTTTTT. This sequence encodes CASSWNPGEKLFF.

This clonotype was counted at least ten times. This chain uses TRBV12-3 or TRBV12-4 with TRBJ2-2; D remains unclear. The CDR3 loop spans 16 amino acids. Trimming cost V 3 bases and J 0 bases, with 11 bases left between them. CDR3: CASSFGRSSNTGELFF. The CDR3, as DNA: TGTGCCAGCAGTTTCGGACGAAGCTCGAACACCGGGGAGCTGTTTTTT.

At least ten counts were recorded for this clonotype. This sequence joins TRBV19 and TRBJ1-1, with D hard to call. Per the germline V gene, CDR1 is LNHDA and CDR2 is SQIVND (reference sequence). V was trimmed by 3 bases and J by 1 base, leaving 6 bases between them. The CDR3 totals 13 residues. CDR3 amino acids: CASSIRWNTEAFF. CDR3 bases: TGTGCCAGTAGTATCAGATGGAACACTGAAGCTTTCTTT.

This clonotype was detected many times. The chain uses TRBV7-9 and TRBJ2-1; D is uncertain. V lost 1 base, J lost 10 bases, and 14 bases lay in between. The CDR3 length is 14 residues. Germline values: CDR1 SEHNR, CDR2 FQNEAQ (reference sequence). CDR3 DNA: TGTGCCAGCAGCTTAGAGGCCCTTGGCGCCGAGCAGTTCTTC. Its protein product is CASSLEALGAEQFF.

This clonotype was observed a few times. The chain links TRBV30 to TRBJ2-3; no firm D call. The CDR3 totals 12 residues. The ends were cut back, 1 base at V and 5 bases at J, with 7 bases in the middle. Germline V gene data show CDR1 as GTSNPN and CDR2 as SVGIG (reference sequence). The CDR3 region is CAWSGSRDTQYF. The CDR3 DNA reads as TGTGCCTGGAGTGGATCACGAGATACGCAGTATTTT.

This clonotype has a count of ten or more. The V and J genes are TRBV7-8 and TRBJ2-3; D perhaps matches TRBD2 (6 bases). V lost 5 bases and J lost 6, with 15 bases in between. CDR1 SGHVS and CDR2 FQNEAQ come from the germline V gene. The CDR3 has 14 amino acids. CDR3 loop: CASSAPLAPDTQYF. The CDR3 coding sequence is TGTGCCAGCAGCGCACCTCTAGCGCCGGATACGCAGTATTTT.

This clonotype came up many times. V gene TRBV29-1 combines with J gene TRBJ2-2; maybe TRBD1 (6 bases). Between the trimmed V and J ends, which lost 7 bases and 2 bases, there was a span of 14 bases. The CDR3 has 14 residues. Germline V lookup: CDR1 SQVTM, CDR2 ANQGSEA. This CDR3 is CSAFRGGNTGELFF. The DNA of the CDR3 is TGCAGCGCGTTCAGGGGTGGCAACACCGGGGAGCTGTTTTTT.

This clonotype was detected many times. The chain links TRBV12-3 or TRBV12-4 to TRBJ1-6; D unresolved. With 0 bases removed from V and 6 bases from J, the gap between germline ends came to 9 bases. There are 15 residues in the CDR3. The CDR3 loop is CASSLAYRTNSPLHF. In DNA, the CDR3 is TGTGCCAGCAGTTTAGCGTATAGAACTAATTCACCCCTCCACTTT.

This clonotype occurred many times. The chain recombines TRBV20-1 with TRBJ2-3, with unresolved D. This CDR3 contains 14 residues. The V end was cut by 1 base, the J end by 2 bases, with 10 bases between. CDR1 DFQATT and CDR2 SNEGSKA come from the germline V gene (reference sequence). The CDR3 reads CSARGFLVTDTQYF. CDR3 bases: TGCAGTGCTAGAGGGTTCCTAGTCACAGATACGCAGTATTTT.

This clonotype was counted ten times or more. An end of the junction differs from the germline gene, which may be a read error. CDR3 loop: CASSSYDEQFF. The CDR3 DNA is TGTGCCAGCAGCTCCTACGATGAGCAGTTCTTC. The V and J genes are TRBV12-3 or TRBV12-4 and TRBJ2-1; D remains unclear. The CDR3 covers 11 residues.

This clonotype was observed at least ten times. This chain joins TRBV5-4 and TRBJ2-5; a weak D match, TRBD1 (5 bases). CDR3 length: 15 amino acids. V was pared by 1 base and J by 5 bases, with 15 bases between. Germline V gene sequence: CDR1 SGHNT, CDR2 YYREEE (reference sequence). Here the CDR3 reads CASSLTGALGETQYF. CDR3 nucleotide sequence: TGTGCCAGCAGCTTGACAGGCGCCTTAGGGGAGACCCAGTACTTC.

This clonotype was recorded at least ten times. The rearrangement links TRBV4-3 to TRBJ2-3; D possibly matches TRBD1 or TRBD2 (6 bases each). The ends were cut back, 1 base at V and 5 bases at J, with 16 bases in the middle. CDR3 length equals 16 residues. Germline CDR1 is LGHNA and CDR2 is YSLEER. The CDR3 here is CASSQGPEGGRDTQYF. CDR3 coding DNA: TGCGCCAGCAGCCAAGGACCGGAGGGGGGTCGAGATACGCAGTATTTT.

In its sample, this clonotype was seen many times. V gene TRBV6-5 combines with J gene TRBJ2-3; 8 bases are a match to TRBD2. Germline CDR1 reads MNHEY; CDR2 reads SVGAGI. V shed 6 bases, J shed 3 bases, and the junction held 14 bases outside the gene matches. This CDR3 region has 17 residues. CDR3: CASSADRSGIRTDTQYF. CDR3 in DNA: TGTGCCAGCAGCGCGGACCGTAGCGGGATTAGGACAGATACGCAGTATTTT.

This clonotype was seen many times. This chain joins TRBV6-2 or TRBV6-3 and TRBJ2-1; D possibly corresponds to TRBD2 (6 bases). The CDR3 has 21 residues. Germline V lookup: CDR1 MNHEY, CDR2 SVGEGT. V was trimmed by 2 bases and J by 5 bases, leaving 31 bases between them. The CDR3: CASSYDGSVSGGTGFHNEQFF. In nucleotides, the CDR3 is TGTGCCAGCAGTTACGACGGGTCGGTTTCTGGCGGGACGGGGTTTCACAATGAGCAGTTCTTC.

This clonotype was counted at least ten times. The genes are TRBV4-3 and TRBJ2-1; the match to TRBD2 covers 8 bases. Germline-derived CDR1 and CDR2 are LGHNA and YSLEER. The CDR3 is 15 amino acids. The V gene end was trimmed by 4 bases and the J gene end by 3 bases; junction bases not matched to a gene: 5. CDR3 in amino acids: CASSLAGTSYNEQFF. In nucleotides, the CDR3 is TGCGCCAGCAGCCTCGCCGGGACTAGCTACAATGAGCAGTTCTTC.

This clonotype occurred many times. The chain has TRBV27 and TRBJ1-1; D may be TRBD1 (5 bases). CDR1 and CDR2 (germline): MNHEY, SMNVEV (reference sequence). Trimming stripped 1 base from V and 0 bases from J, with 21 bases between. This CDR3 has 19 amino acids. The CDR3 loop reads CASSLYVPGTTTLNTEAFF. In DNA form, the CDR3 reads TGTGCCAGCAGTTTATACGTTCCGGGGACCACTACCTTGAACACTGAAGCTTTCTTT.

This clonotype was seen repeatedly, ten times or more. This chain connects TRBV19 to TRBJ1-2; D remains ambiguous. V was shortened by 5 bases and J by 8 bases, with 9 bases between the two germline ends. The CDR3 runs 11 residues. Germline V CDR1 and CDR2: LNHDA, SQIVND (reference sequence). CDR3 DNA sequence: TGTGCCAGTAGTGGGCTGGAGGGCTACACCTTC. This gives the protein CASSGLEGYTF.

This clonotype was detected ten times or more. The CDR3 DNA is TGTGCCAGCAGTGATGATGGCAATCAGCCCCAGCATTTT. Translation gives CASSDDGNQPQHF. The chain is built from TRBV6-2 or TRBV6-3 and TRBJ1-5, with no clear D. This CDR3 is built from 13 residues. Per germline, CDR1 MNHEY and CDR2 SVGEGT. V gave up 5 bases and J gave up 2 bases, with 7 bases separating them.

This clonotype was counted ten times or more. The J gene is TRBJ1-1, the V gene TRBV19; a weak D match, TRBD1 (6 bases). The ends were cut back, 3 bases at V and 2 bases at J, with 10 bases in the middle. CDR1 is LNHDA and CDR2 is SQIVND in the germline V gene (reference sequence). This CDR3 is built from 14 residues. DNA for the CDR3: TGTGCCAGTAGTATGGCAGGGGTAAACACTGAAGCTTTCTTT. It is translated as CASSMAGVNTEAFF.

Ten or more counts support this clonotype. The V gene is TRBV20-1, the J gene TRBJ2-7; 10 bases match TRBD1. The germline V gene has CDR1 DFQATT and CDR2 SNEGSKA (reference sequence). The CDR3 has 15 residues. The V segment lost 6 bases and the J segment 4 bases; nucleotides outside the gene matches: 12. CDR3 sequence reads: CSANPTGQGTYEQYF. CDR3 in DNA: TGCAGTGCCAACCCAACGGGACAGGGGACGTACGAGCAGTACTTC.

This clonotype was seen many times. V is TRBV29-1 and J is TRBJ1-1; 9 nucleotides agree with TRBD1. V was clipped by 4 bases and J by 5 bases; unmatched bases: 11. The CDR3 sequence is 15 residues long. Germline V lookup: CDR1 SQVTM, CDR2 ANQGSEA. The CDR3 DNA reads TGCAGCGTTGTAAGAGGGGACAGGGTGGGAACTGAAGCTTTCTTT. As protein: CSVVRGDRVGTEAFF. Filled out from reference TRBV29-1 and TRBJ1-1, the complete variable domain reads SAVISQKPSRDICQRGTSLTIQCQVDSQVTMMFWYRQQPGQSLTLIATANQGSEATYESGFVIDKFPISRPNLTFSTLTVSNMSPEDSSIYLCSVVRGDRVGTEAFFGQGTRLTVV.

This clonotype showed up many times. The chain links TRBV7-2 to TRBJ2-7; 9 bases match TRBD1. In germline, CDR1 is SGHTA, CDR2 FQGNSA. The CDR3 totals 15 residues. The trim removed 4 bases at V and 4 bases at J, leaving 8 bases unmatched. CDR3 in DNA: TGTGCCAGCAGCTCGAGGACAGGGGCTGGGTACGAGCAGTACTTC. Translating it yields CASSSRTGAGYEQYF. Based on the CDR3 plus reference TRBV7-2 and TRBJ2-7, the full variable domain is GAGVSQSPSNKVTEKGKDVELRCDPISGHTALYWYRQSLGQGLEFLIYFQGNSAPDKSGLPSDRFSAERTGGSVSTLTIQRTQQEDSAVYLCASSSRTGAGYEQYFGPGTRLTVT.

The chain employs TRBV7-2 and TRBJ2-5; a weak D match, TRBD1 (5 bases). Germline assignment: CDR1 SGHTA and CDR2 FQGNSA. The length of the CDR3 is 12 residues. V was shortened by 6 bases and J by 5 bases, with 10 bases between the two germline ends. CDR3 residues: CASSQGFETQYF. The CDR3 DNA reads as TGTGCCAGCAGTCAGGGTTTCGAGACCCAGTACTTC.

This clonotype was observed at least ten times. The rearrangement uses TRBV12-3 or TRBV12-4 and TRBJ2-2, with TRBD1 as a possible D gene (5 bases). This CDR3 has 15 amino acids. V dropped 7 bases and J dropped 4 bases, with 16 bases sitting between them. CDR3 loop: CASTERTSGTGELFF. The CDR3 DNA reads TGTGCCAGCACCGAGAGGACATCAGGCACCGGGGAGCTGTTTTTT.